Included here is one T cell receptor (beta chain) sequence, with context. The antigen is not known. This record comes from a study of CD8 T cells in ankylosing spondylitis. General study points: Made up of fewer than ten highly homologous variants, a TCR beta motif appeared characteristic of ankylosing spondylitis blood.

Each CDR3 protein is one row after TCRdb ran MiXCR on the 5' RACE reads. Among about 96,000 distinct CDR3 sequences listed, around 9.4% were seen once. Sequenced sample: blood, either unsorted or a sorted T cell fraction (not recorded which). The receptor's source is a male donor with ankylosing spondylitis or in good health (not recorded which).

The CDR3 loop reads CASSPRRETYEQYF. CDR3 nucleotides: TGTGCCAGCTCACCACGGCGGGAGACCTACGAGCAGTACTTC. The chain recombines TRBV18 with TRBJ2-7, with 7 positions matching TRBD2. Germline CDR1 reads KGHSH; CDR2 reads LQKENI. The length of the CDR3 is 14 residues. V lost 1 base and J lost 2; bases outside the gene matches: 2.